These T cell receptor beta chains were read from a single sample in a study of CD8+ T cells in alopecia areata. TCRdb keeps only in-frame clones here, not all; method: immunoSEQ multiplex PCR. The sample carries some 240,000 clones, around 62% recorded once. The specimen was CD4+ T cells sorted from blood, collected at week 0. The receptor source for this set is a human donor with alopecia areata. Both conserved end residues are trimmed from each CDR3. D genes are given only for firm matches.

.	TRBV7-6	ASSTDRLVSHYEQY
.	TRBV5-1	ASSSGGANVLT
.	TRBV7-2	ASSTGRSNEQF
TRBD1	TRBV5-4	ASSLQQTGQHEQY
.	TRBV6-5	ASSYNRLGTEAF
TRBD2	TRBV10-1	ASSTGLAGDNEQF
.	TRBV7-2	ASSLVGQLASGYT
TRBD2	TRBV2	ASSGTGTSFDTQY
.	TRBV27	ASSSTPRRDSPLH
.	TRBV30	AWETLNYGYT
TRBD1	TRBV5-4	ASSFRDRGLDGYT
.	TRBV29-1	SVDRQAKNIQY
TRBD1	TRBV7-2	ASSSGGNNQPQH
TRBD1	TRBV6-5	ASSSDRGSSYEQY
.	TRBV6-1	ASSEVEGRKAF
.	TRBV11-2	ASSFQGTRHYNEQF
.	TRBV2	ASRKGETQY
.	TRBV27	ASSPRTGYGYT
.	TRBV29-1	SVRVDPRGGYT
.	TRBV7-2	ASSLGGLDEQY
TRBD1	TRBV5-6	ASSSGTGFNQPQH
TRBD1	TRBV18	ASSPPRDSKNEAF
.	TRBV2	ASSFQESTRELF
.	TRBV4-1	ASSLTTGLAGRQY
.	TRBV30	AWSPTSTNYNSPLH
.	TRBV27	ASSLLTRGVEQF
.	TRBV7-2	ASSLVAGEGSPQH
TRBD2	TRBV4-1	ASSPGLAGVYEQY
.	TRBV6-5	ASSYGFSGTAF
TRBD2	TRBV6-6	ASSSRTSGITDTQY
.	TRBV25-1	ASRGYLEAF
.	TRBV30	AWTLALGFYGYT
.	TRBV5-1	ASSLGLTGGTDTQY
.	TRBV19	ASRTSLAGARDGYT
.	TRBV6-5	ASSFRGGNGYT
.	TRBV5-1	ASSRAANTGELF
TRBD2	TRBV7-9	ASSPTPGTSGGIFEQY
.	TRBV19	ASSGRRQDSGNTIY
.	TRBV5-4	ASSTEGRISA
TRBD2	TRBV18	ASSPPAGSSYEQY
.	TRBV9	ASSVEGSSNQPQH
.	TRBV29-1	SVAGLLANYGYT
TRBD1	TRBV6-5	ASSDRFGQGETQY
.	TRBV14	ASSQDGGTTGMRKTQY
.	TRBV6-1	ASSDPWAYEQY
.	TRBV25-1	ASSARSMNTEAF
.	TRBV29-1	SVESGDGYT
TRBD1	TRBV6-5	ASSPTGARDGYT
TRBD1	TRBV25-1	ASSGVPGQKSEQF
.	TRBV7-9	ASSNIAGSSYNEQF
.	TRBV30	AWQGSGNTIY
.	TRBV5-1	ASSLPRPYEQY
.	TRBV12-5	ASGLPPSEGRETQY